The TCR beta chain under discussion was sequenced for a study of blood T cell repertoires in COVID-19. In germline, CDR1 is SGHNT, CDR2 YYREEE (reference sequence). The V end lost 5 bases, the J end lost 2 bases, and 11 bases lay between the germline ends. This CDR3 contains 15 residues. Profiled with immunoSEQ multiplex PCR; TCRdb holds only in-frame clones, not every one. In the table there are roughly 300,000 clones, about nine tenths of which are singletons. This TCR was sampled from a woman aged 30 to 39 who had recovered from COVID-19. The source material was PBMCs or T cells enriched from blood (not recorded which). The gene calls are TRBV5-4 and TRBJ2-6; tentative D call: TRBD1 (6 bases). The CDR3: CASRISGAGANVLTF. In nucleotides, the CDR3 is TGTGCCAGCAGAATATCAGGGGCTGGGGCCAACGTCCTGACTTTC. Together with reference TRBV5-4 and TRBJ2-6, the CDR3 gives the full variable domain: ETGVTQSPTHLIKTRGQQVTLRCSSQSGHNTVSWYQQALGQGPQFIFQYYREEENGRGNFPPRFSGLQFPNYSSELNVNALELDDSALYLCASRISGAGANVLTFGAGSRLTVL.